These T cell receptor beta chains were read from a single sample in a study of STAT3 mutations in large granular lymphocyte leukemia. Sequenced by immunoSEQ multiplex PCR; TCRdb stores in-frame clones only, minus some. Altogether 2,000 to 3,000 clones are present, approximately 50% being singletons, with the ten largest covering more than 80%. Sequenced: peripheral blood mononuclear cells. The receptors come from a man aged 60 to 75 with T-cell large granular lymphocyte leukemia. Some clones in this sample may be carry-over from other donors' samples. CDR3s include the opening cysteine and the closing phenylalanine or tryptophan. Fields, in order: CDR3 protein, CDR3 DNA, clone size, D gene, J gene, V gene. D genes are given only for firm matches. Only some rows state a clone size, as once, few, many or a class for expanded clones.

CASSSMQGSRELFF TGTGCCAGCAGCTCCATGCAAGGGTCCCGGGAGCTGTTTTTT once NA TRBJ2-2 TRBV7-9
CASSPAGRPQHF TGTGCCAGCAGCCCCGCGGGACGACCACAGCATTTT NA NA TRBJ1-5 TRBV7-9
CASSPVQETQYF TGCGCCAGCAGCCCCGTCCAAGAGACCCAGTACTTC few NA TRBJ2-5 TRBV5-1
CASSVRDNNQPQHF TGTGCCAGCAGCGTCCGGGACAACAATCAGCCCCAGCATTTT NA NA TRBJ1-5 TRBV7-8
CASSQPGSQGIVYGYTF TGTGCCAGCAGCCAACCCGGGAGTCAGGGGATTGTCTATGGCTACACCTTC NA NA TRBJ1-2 TRBV5-4
CASRKGSSGDTQYF TGTGCCAGCAGAAAAGGGTCCAGTGGGGATACGCAGTATTTT NA NA TRBJ2-3 TRBV7-2
CASRERAFTEAFF TGTGCCAGCAGAGAGAGGGCCTTCACTGAAGCTTTCTTT few NA TRBJ1-1 TRBV6-1
CSAGHRGLCFF TGCAGCGCTGGGCACAGGGGGCTATGTTTCTTT once TRBD1 TRBJ1-1 TRBV29-1
CASSSGPSNQPQHF TGTGCCAGCAGCTCCGGGCCCAGCAATCAGCCCCAGCATTTT few NA TRBJ1-5 TRBV28
CASSKLSGANVLTF TGTGCCAGCTCAAAGCTCTCTGGGGCCAACGTCCTGACTTTC NA NA TRBJ2-6 TRBV18
CASRDRATDTQYF TGTGCCAGTAGGGACAGGGCCACAGATACGCAGTATTTT NA TRBD1 TRBJ2-3 TRBV19
CASSLGSGQPQHF TGTGCCAGCAGCCTGGGTAGTGGGCAGCCCCAGCATTTT NA NA TRBJ1-5 TRBV7-9
CASSQLQGPPQHF TGCGCCAGCAGCCAGCTACAGGGGCCGCCCCAGCATTTT few TRBD1 TRBJ1-5 TRBV4-1
CASSVAGTSGYNEQFF TGTGCCAGCAGCGTAGCAGGGACTAGCGGTTACAATGAGCAGTTCTTC NA TRBD2 TRBJ2-1 TRBV9
CASSTNPSGGSLYGYTF TGTGCCAGCAGCACCAACCCGTCGGGAGGGAGCCTCTATGGCTACACCTTC NA NA TRBJ1-2 TRBV7-9
CASSRIAGGTGELFF TGTGCCAGTAGTAGGATAGCGGGAGGCACCGGGGAGCTGTTTTTT NA TRBD2 TRBJ2-2 TRBV19
CAGELNRGYSPLHF TGTGCCGGTGAATTGAACAGGGGGTACTCACCCCTCCACTTT NA TRBD1 TRBJ1-6 TRBV30
CATGNSGANVLTF TGTGCCACGGGTAACTCTGGGGCCAACGTCCTGACTTTC NA NA TRBJ2-6 TRBV2
CASSMTGGQDTQYF TGTGCCAGTAGTATGACGGGAGGGCAAGATACGCAGTATTTT NA TRBD2 TRBJ2-3 TRBV19
CSAGGNEQFF TGCAGCGCAGGTGGGAATGAGCAGTTCTTC NA NA TRBJ2-1 TRBV29-1
CSATGDFNEQFF TGCAGCGCCACAGGGGATTTCAATGAGCAGTTCTTC NA TRBD1 TRBJ2-1 TRBV29-1
CASSLAGGNGPQHF TGTGCCAGCAGTTTGGCAGGGGGTAATGGGCCCCAGCATTTT few TRBD1 TRBJ1-5 TRBV27
CASRGGLAGRDNEQFF TGTGCCAGCAGGGGCGGACTAGCGGGGCGTGACAATGAGCAGTTCTTC few TRBD2 TRBJ2-1 TRBV5-4
CAWSAGFYEQYF TGTGCCTGGAGTGCGGGGTTCTACGAGCAGTACTTC NA NA TRBJ2-7 TRBV30
CASSRDRSSYEQYF TGTGCCAGCTCCCGGGACCGGAGCTCCTACGAGCAGTACTTC NA NA TRBJ2-7 TRBV5-6
CASSGGSESPLHF TGTGCCAGCTCGGGGGGATCGGAGTCACCCCTCCACTTT NA NA TRBJ1-6 TRBV7-9
CASKKAGGLTDTQYF TGCGCCAGCAAAAAAGCGGGGGGGCTCACAGATACGCAGTATTTT few TRBD2 TRBJ2-3 TRBV5-1
CASSLARDVVSPLHF TGTGCCAGCAGTTTGGCCCGGGACGTAGTTTCACCCCTCCACTTT NA NA TRBJ1-6 TRBV27
CARSSINHEQYF TGTGCCAGAAGCTCCATTAACCACGAGCAGTACTTC few NA TRBJ2-7 TRBV7-5
CASSLLAGGVDTQYF TGTGCCAGCAGCTTATTAGCGGGGGGTGTAGATACGCAGTATTTT NA TRBD2 TRBJ2-3 TRBV7-3
CSVRFEQATEAFF TGCAGCGTTCGGTTCGAACAGGCCACTGAAGCTTTCTTT NA NA TRBJ1-1 TRBV29-1
CASSLVGDSGYTF TGCGCCAGCAGCTTGGTTGGGGACTCTGGCTACACCTTC NA NA TRBJ1-2 TRBV5-1
CASSVGTDYGYTF TGTGCCAGCAGCGTAGGCACTGACTATGGCTACACCTTC NA NA TRBJ1-2 TRBV9
CASSPGQGNTEAFF TGTGCCAGCAGCCCGGGACAGGGGAACACTGAAGCTTTCTTT few TRBD1 TRBJ1-1 TRBV7-9
CASSEQGAMVYGYTF TGTGCCAGCAGTGAACAGGGGGCCATGGTCTATGGCTACACCTTC few TRBD1 TRBJ1-2 TRBV27
CASSLAVGTTDTQYF TGTGCCAGCAGCTTAGCGGTCGGAACCACAGATACGCAGTATTTT once NA TRBJ2-3 TRBV11-3
CASSPQGAGANVLTF TGCGCCAGCAGCCCCCAGGGGGCTGGGGCCAACGTCCTGACTTTC few TRBD1 TRBJ2-6 TRBV4-3
CAWSVRGHVQYF TGTGCCTGGAGTGTTCGGGGGCATGTGCAGTATTTT NA NA TRBJ2-3 TRBV30
CASSYSIGDEQYF TGTGCCAGCAGTTACTCTATCGGAGACGAGCAGTACTTC few NA TRBJ2-7 TRBV6-5
CAWGRTSGRALIGELFF TGTGCCTGGGGGAGAACTAGCGGGAGGGCCTTAATCGGGGAGCTGTTTTTT NA TRBD2 TRBJ2-2 TRBV30
CASREGDSGGYTF TGCGCCAGCAGGGAAGGGGATAGTGGTGGCTACACCTTC NA NA TRBJ1-2 TRBV5-1
CASSLVGAGELFF TGTGCCAGCAGCTTGGTTGGGGCCGGGGAGCTGTTTTTT NA NA TRBJ2-2 TRBV5-6
CASSEDGGLAKNIQYF TGTGCCAGCAGCGAGGACGGCGGACTAGCCAAAAACATTCAGTACTTC NA NA TRBJ2-4 TRBV13
CASSLADSYNEQFF TGCGCCAGCAGCTTAGCTGACTCTTACAATGAGCAGTTCTTC NA NA TRBJ2-1 TRBV5-1
CASSQEGGNQPQHF TGCGCCAGCAGCCAAGAAGGGGGCAATCAGCCCCAGCATTTT NA NA TRBJ1-5 TRBV4-1
CASSSKRADTQYF TGTGCCAGCAGCTCTAAGAGGGCAGATACGCAGTATTTT NA NA TRBJ2-3 TRBV7-9
CASSLRSYEQYF TGTGCCAGCAGCTTACGTTCCTACGAGCAGTACTTC NA NA TRBJ2-7 TRBV7-8
CASSSISEQFF TGTGCCAGCAGTTCTATCAGTGAGCAGTTCTTC NA NA TRBJ2-1 TRBV6-5
CASRKTGTGGLRDGYTF TGCGCCAGCAGAAAAACCGGGACAGGGGGCCTCCGGGATGGCTACACCTTC NA TRBD1 TRBJ1-2 TRBV5-1